This T cell receptor beta chain was sequenced in a study of CD8 T cells in Susac syndrome. Sequencing of TCR beta was performed on blood CD8+ T cells and on blood CD4+ T cells. Multiple sclerosis controls were treatment-naive patients with stable or active relapsing-remitting disease. Isolation of CD8+ and CD4+ T cells was performed negatively, whereas enrichment of TEMRA cells was done by FACS. This clonotype was seen just once. With random hexamers, roughly 0.45 to 1 ug RNA was reverse transcribed. A multiplex approach, immunoSEQ multiplex PCR, amplified TCR beta CDR3 across 54 Vbeta and 13 Jbeta. TCRdb itself ran the immunoSEQ multiplex PCR reads through MiXCR, one entry per CDR3 protein. The sample yields about 280,000 distinct CDR3 sequences, roughly 85% seen once. The sample consisted of CD8+ T cells from PBMCs. This sequence was found in a human donor with multiple sclerosis.

In DNA, the CDR3 is TGTGCCAGCAGTGAAGAGGGGGAGGACGAGCAGTACTTC. It encodes CASSEEGEDEQYF. J is TRBJ2-7 and V is TRBV6-1; D is perhaps TRBD1 or TRBD2 (6 bases each). This CDR3 spans 13 amino acids. CDR1 is MNHNS, CDR2 SASEGT, per germline. V lost 1 base and J lost 5, with 9 bases in between.